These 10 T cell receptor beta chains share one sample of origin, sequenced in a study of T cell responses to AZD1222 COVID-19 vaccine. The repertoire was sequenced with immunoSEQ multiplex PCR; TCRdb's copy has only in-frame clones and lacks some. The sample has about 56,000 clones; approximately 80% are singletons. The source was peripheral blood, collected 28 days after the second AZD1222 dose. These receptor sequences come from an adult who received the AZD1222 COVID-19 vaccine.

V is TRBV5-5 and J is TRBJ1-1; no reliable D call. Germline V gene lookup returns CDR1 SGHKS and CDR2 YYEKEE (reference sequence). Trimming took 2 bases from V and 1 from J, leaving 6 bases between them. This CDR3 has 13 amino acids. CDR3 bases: TGTGCCAGCAGCTTTGGGAAGAACACTGAAGCTTTCTTT. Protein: CASSFGKNTEAFF.

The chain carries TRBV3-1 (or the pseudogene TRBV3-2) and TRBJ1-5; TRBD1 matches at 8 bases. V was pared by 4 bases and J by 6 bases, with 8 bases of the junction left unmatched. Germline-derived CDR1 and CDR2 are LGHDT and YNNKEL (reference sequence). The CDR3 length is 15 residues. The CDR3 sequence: CASSLGQGFSQPQHF. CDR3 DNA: TGTGCCAGCAGCCTAGGACAGGGATTTAGTCAGCCCCAGCATTTT.

The CDR3 DNA follows: TGCGCCAGCAGCTTGGAGAGCTTTAGAACAGATACGCAGTATTTT. It specifies CASSLESFRTDTQYF. This sequence joins TRBV5-1 and TRBJ2-3; D remains unclear. The germline V gene encodes CDR1 SGHRS and CDR2 YFSETQ. The length of the CDR3 is 15 residues. The germline V and J ends were trimmed by 0 bases and 3 bases, with 11 bases remaining between them.

The CDR3 loop reads CASRGGARNTDTQYF. For the CDR3, the DNA is TGTGCCAGCAGGGGCGGGGCCAGAAACACAGATACGCAGTATTTT. The V gene is TRBV2, the J gene TRBJ2-3; D possibly corresponds to TRBD2 (6 bases). Between the trimmed V and J ends, which lost 6 bases and 2 bases, there was a span of 15 bases. This CDR3 has 15 amino acids. CDR1 is SNHLY, CDR2 FYNNEI, per germline.

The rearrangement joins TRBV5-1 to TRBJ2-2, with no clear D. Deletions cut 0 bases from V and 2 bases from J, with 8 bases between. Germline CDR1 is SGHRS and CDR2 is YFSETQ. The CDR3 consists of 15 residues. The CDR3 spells CASSLEGPNTGELFF. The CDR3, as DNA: TGCGCCAGCAGCTTGGAAGGGCCTAACACCGGGGAGCTGTTTTTT.

In DNA, the CDR3 is TGTGCCAGCAGCTCCTACCAAGAAGTGGATACGCAGTATTTT. Its protein is CASSSYQEVDTQYF. The chain couples TRBV7-2 to TRBJ2-3; D unclear. The germline V gene has CDR1 SGHTA and CDR2 FQGNSA. The ends were cut back, 4 bases at V and 6 bases at J, with 14 bases in the middle. This CDR3 spans 14 amino acids.

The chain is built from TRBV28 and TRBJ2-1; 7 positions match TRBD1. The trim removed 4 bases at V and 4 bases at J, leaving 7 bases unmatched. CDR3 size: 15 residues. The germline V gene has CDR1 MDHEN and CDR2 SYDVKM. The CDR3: CASSSTGTAYNEQFF. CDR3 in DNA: TGTGCCAGCAGTTCAACCGGGACAGCTTACAATGAGCAGTTCTTC.

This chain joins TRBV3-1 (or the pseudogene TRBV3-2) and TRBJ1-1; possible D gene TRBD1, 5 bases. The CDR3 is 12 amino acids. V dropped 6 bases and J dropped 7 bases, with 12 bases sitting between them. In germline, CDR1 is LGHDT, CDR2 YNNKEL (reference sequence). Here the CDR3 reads CASRLQELEAFF. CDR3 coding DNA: TGTGCCAGCAGGCTACAGGAACTTGAAGCTTTCTTT.

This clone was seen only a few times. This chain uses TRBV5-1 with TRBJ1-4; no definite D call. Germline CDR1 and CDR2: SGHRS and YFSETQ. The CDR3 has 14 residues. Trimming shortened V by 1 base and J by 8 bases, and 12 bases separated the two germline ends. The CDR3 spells CASSLTTTEEKLFF. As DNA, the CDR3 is TGCGCCAGCAGCTTGACTACCACGGAGGAAAAACTGTTTTTT. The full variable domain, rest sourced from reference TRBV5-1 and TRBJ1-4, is KAGVTQTPRYLIKTRGQQVTLSCSPISGHRSVSWYQQTPGQGLQFLFEYFSETQRNKGNFPGRFSGRQFSNSRSEMNVSTLELGDSALYLCASSLTTTEEKLFFGSGTQLSVL.

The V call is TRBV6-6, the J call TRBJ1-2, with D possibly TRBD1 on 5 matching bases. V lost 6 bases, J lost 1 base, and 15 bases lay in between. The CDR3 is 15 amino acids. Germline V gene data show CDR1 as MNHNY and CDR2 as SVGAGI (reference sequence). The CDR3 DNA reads TGTGCCAGCAGGTCTGGGACCGAAGATAACTATGGCTACACCTTC. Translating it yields CASRSGTEDNYGYTF.